This T cell receptor beta chain emerged from a study of stem cell transplantation in POMP-related autoinflammatory disease. Overall study results and limits: Across all analyzed T-cell subsets, patients with PRAID tended toward reduced diversity and increased clonality.

A word on this clone: The target antigen is unknown.

The CDR3 has 15 amino acids. Per the germline V gene, CDR1 is SGHRS and CDR2 is YFSETQ. V was clipped by 0 bases and J by 4 bases; unmatched bases: 6. Assay: immunoSEQ multiplex PCR; the TCRdb copy retains only in-frame clones and omits some. The data contain around 26,000 clones, about 81% of them singletons. The starting material was CD4+ T cells from PBMCs, obtained before stem cell transplantation. The source is a human donor with POMP-related autoinflammation and immune dysregulation (PRAID). The genes are TRBV5-1 and TRBJ1-1; 7 bases agree with TRBD1. The CDR3 DNA reads as TGCGCCAGCAGCTTGGTTACAGGGGCTCCCACTGAAGCTTTCTTT. Translating it yields CASSLVTGAPTEAFF.